The rows below give T cell receptor beta chains drawn from one sample of a study of blood T cells in healthy people across ages. One entry per CDR3 protein, called by TCRdb with MiXCR from the 5' RACE reads. The data contain 920,000 or so distinct CDR3 sequences, roughly 45% of them singletons. The sequencing sample was made of blood. The receptors were gathered from a woman aged 60-70 years in good health. The CDR3 runs from the conserved cysteine through the conserved F or W. The D gene is left open where the match is weak. The size entry is marked missing in some rows and otherwise reads once, few, many or a size class.

cdr3_nt cdr3_aa d_call v_call clone_size j_call
TGTGCCAGCAGTTTAAGGGCCAGGGGTTCAGATACGCAGTATTTT CASSLRARGSDTQYF . TRBV27 . TRBJ2-3
TGTGCCAGCAGCGTCACCGGGACAGGGGAGAAACTGTTTTTT CASSVTGTGEKLFF TRBD1 TRBV7-8 few TRBJ1-4
TGCAGTGCTAGAACTCTTCTCGAGCAGTACTTC CSARTLLEQYF . TRBV20-1 few TRBJ2-7
TGCGCCAGCAGCTTGGCGGCTAGCGGGAGTTACGAGCAGTACTTC CASSLAASGSYEQYF TRBD2 TRBV5-1 many TRBJ2-7
TGTGCCAGCAGTCCTTTTAGGACAGGGCCTAGGTATGAGCAGTTCTTC CASSPFRTGPRYEQFF TRBD1 TRBV6-5 . TRBJ2-1
TGTGCCTGGATTCCCCCTGGGGTAGGTTCACCCCTCCACTTT CAWIPPGVGSPLHF . TRBV30 . TRBJ1-6
TGTGCCAGCAGTTCCACAGGGGAGGGAGAGACCCAGTACTTC CASSSTGEGETQYF . TRBV27 . TRBJ2-5
TGCGCCAGCAGCAAGCTCGGACTCGACTACAATGAGCAGTTCTTC CASSKLGLDYNEQFF . TRBV5-1 . TRBJ2-1
TGTGCCAGCAGTTTAAGTGATGGACTAGCCCCCGAGCAGTACTTC CASSLSDGLAPEQYF TRBD2 TRBV28 few TRBJ2-7
TGCAGTGCTAGTAAACCGACAGGGGCAAATTTACCCCTCCACTTT CSASKPTGANLPLHF TRBD1 TRBV20-1 . TRBJ1-6
TGCGCCAGCAGCGTCCTGGGGCTAGCCAAAAACATTCAGTACTTC CASSVLGLAKNIQYF . TRBV4-1 . TRBJ2-4
TGTGCCAGCTCACCAAGACAGGGCGGAGGGCAAGAGACCCAGTACTTC CASSPRQGGGQETQYF . TRBV18 . TRBJ2-5
TGCAGTGCTAGAGACCCGGGACTAGCGGGAAATGAGCAGTTCTTC CSARDPGLAGNEQFF TRBD2 TRBV20-1 . TRBJ2-1
TGTGCCAGCAGTTTGAGCGGGAGTAAGATTGAGCAGTTCTTC CASSLSGSKIEQFF TRBD2 TRBV12-3/TRBV12-4 few TRBJ2-1
TGTGCCAGCAGTTTCTCCGACAGGGGGTACGAGCAGTACTTC CASSFSDRGYEQYF TRBD1 TRBV27 . TRBJ2-7
TGTGCCAGCAGCCAAGATAGACTTGATAACACCGGGGAGCTGTTTTTT CASSQDRLDNTGELFF . TRBV3-1 once TRBJ2-2
TGTGCCAGCAGGGAGAGCGGCGCAGATACGCAGTATTTT CASRESGADTQYF . TRBV28 few TRBJ2-3
TGTGCCAGCAGTGGGGACAGGGCGAACTATGGCTACACCTTC CASSGDRANYGYTF TRBD1 TRBV2 many TRBJ1-2
TGTGCCAGCAGCTTGGGACAGGTAGCACGGAATGAGCAGTTCTTC CASSLGQVARNEQFF . TRBV5-5 . TRBJ2-1
TGTGCCAGCAGTTACTCTAGTCTGGGGAGCTCCTATAATTCACCCCTCCACTTT CASSYSSLGSSYNSPLHF . TRBV6-5 . TRBJ1-6
TGCGCCAGCAGCCAAGTTGGAGACAGGGTCTATGGCTACACCTTC CASSQVGDRVYGYTF TRBD1 TRBV4-1 . TRBJ1-2
TGTGCCAGCAGCTTGGGGACAGAAGGCGAGCAGTACTTC CASSLGTEGEQYF TRBD1 TRBV7-7 . TRBJ2-7
TGTGCCACCAGCAGAGTGGTCGGGGCAGCTAGGGCCAACGTCCTGACTTTC CATSRVVGAARANVLTF . TRBV15 . TRBJ2-6
TGTGCCAGCAGCGCCTCAGACAGGGGGCGTCAATCGAATGAGCAGTTCTTC CASSASDRGRQSNEQFF TRBD1 TRBV7-9 . TRBJ2-1
TGCAGTGCTAGAGAAGTGGCGGGGATCAATCAGCCCCAGCATTTT CSAREVAGINQPQHF . TRBV20-1 many TRBJ1-5
TGTGCCAGCAGCGTAGCCGAATCCGGGCCCCATCCGTGGGGTAACTATGGCTACACCTTC CASSVAESGPHPWGNYGYTF . TRBV9 few TRBJ1-2
TGTGCCACCAGCAGAGAGAGGGTAGCCAAAAACATTCAGTACTTC CATSRERVAKNIQYF . TRBV15 few TRBJ2-4
TGCAGCGTGTGCCCAGGGGGCAGCTACGAGCAGTACTTC CSVCPGGSYEQYF TRBD1 TRBV29-1 . TRBJ2-7
TGTGCCAGCAGTTCGACAGCGTCACATTCACCCCTCCACTTT CASSSTASHSPLHF . TRBV27 . TRBJ1-6
TGTGCCAGCAGTTACGCCGTAGCGGGAGCCTACAATGAGCAGTTCTTC CASSYAVAGAYNEQFF TRBD2 TRBV6-2/TRBV6-3 . TRBJ2-1
TGTGCCAGCAGCGAGGGACAGGGGTCTGGAAACACCATATATTTT CASSEGQGSGNTIYF TRBD1 TRBV6-5 . TRBJ1-3
TGTGCCAGCAGTTTGGGACAGACTAATTCACCCCTCCACTTT CASSLGQTNSPLHF TRBD1 TRBV28 . TRBJ1-6
TGTGCCAGCAGCTTAGCAAAATCTTCGACTAGCGGGATACATGAGCAGTTCTTC CASSLAKSSTSGIHEQFF TRBD2 TRBV7-8 few TRBJ2-1
TGCAGTGCTAGGGGTTACAATGAGCAGTTCTTC CSARGYNEQFF . TRBV20-1 many TRBJ2-1
TGTGCCACCAGCAGAGTGGCTAGCGGGAGAGATCAGTACTTC CATSRVASGRDQYF TRBD2 TRBV15 few TRBJ2-5
TGCAGTGCTAGCACGGGACTAGAGATGGATACGCAGTATTTT CSASTGLEMDTQYF TRBD2 TRBV20-1 many TRBJ2-3
TGTGCCAGCAGCCCAAAGCTAGCGGGAGCTTACGAGCAGTACTTC CASSPKLAGAYEQYF TRBD2 TRBV3-1 few TRBJ2-7
TGTGCCATCACCGAAAGGGACAGGAACACTGAAGCTTTCTTT CAITERDRNTEAFF TRBD1 TRBV10-3 . TRBJ1-1
TGTGCCAGCGGCTCAACTAGCGGACCAGAACCCTACGAGCAGTACTTC CASGSTSGPEPYEQYF TRBD2 TRBV5-6 . TRBJ2-7
TGTGCCACCAGTGATTTCGGTGAAGCTTTCTTT CATSDFGEAFF . TRBV24-1 . TRBJ1-1
TGTGCCATCAGTGCAGGCAGGGGAGATCAGCCCCAGCATTTT CAISAGRGDQPQHF . TRBV10-3 few TRBJ1-5
TGTGCCAGCAGCGTAGGTGTCACGTCTGGCACAGATACGCAGTATTTT CASSVGVTSGTDTQYF . TRBV9 few TRBJ2-3
TGTGCCAGCAGCGTAGTTGGGACCGTTAACTATGGCTACACCTTC CASSVVGTVNYGYTF . TRBV6-5 . TRBJ1-2
TGTGCCACCAGTGACCCGGGACTAGCGGGAGAAGCGGGCAATGAGCAGTTCTTC CATSDPGLAGEAGNEQFF TRBD2 TRBV24-1 . TRBJ2-1
TGTGCCAGCAGTCGTATCTCCGGGACCCAGCAGTTCTTC CASSRISGTQQFF . TRBV11-2 few TRBJ2-1
TGTGCCAGCAGTTTATGGCAGGGGGCAGATCAGCCCCAGCATTTT CASSLWQGADQPQHF TRBD1 TRBV27 . TRBJ1-5
TGCAGTGCTGGACTCCTTCGCACAGATACGCAGTATTTT CSAGLLRTDTQYF . TRBV20-1 once TRBJ2-3
TGCAGTGCTAGTGGCGGAGCCTACACAGATACGCAGTATTTT CSASGGAYTDTQYF . TRBV20-1 . TRBJ2-3
TGCAGTGCTGCGCCAAGGACGTTCTATGGCTACACCTTC CSAAPRTFYGYTF . TRBV20-1 . TRBJ1-2
TGCAGCGTTGGGGGACTAGCGGGACCCTGCGAGCAGTACTTC CSVGGLAGPCEQYF TRBD2 TRBV29-1 once TRBJ2-7
TGTGCCAGCAGCTTAGCCCCGGGGTCCTATGGCTACACCTTC CASSLAPGSYGYTF . TRBV7-6 few TRBJ1-2
TGTGCCAGCAGCCCCGGGACTAGGCGCGCGTGGGAGCAGTACTTC CASSPGTRRAWEQYF TRBD2 TRBV3-1 . TRBJ2-5